Listed here are 21 T cell receptor beta chains from one sample, sequenced in a study of shared clonotypes between healthy human individuals. TCRdb's table, derived via immunoSEQ multiplex PCR, lists solely in-frame clones and lacks some. The sample lists roughly 2.1 million clones; 93% were seen once. Naive CD8 cells comprised CD45RO-negative, CCR7-positively selected cells, excluding terminally differentiated effector memory CD45RA+ cells. The specimen was naive CD8+ T cells from PBMCs. All receptors come from a man aged 18 to 30 in good health. Some clones in this sample may be carry-over from other donors' samples.

The genes are TRBV7-9 and TRBJ2-7, with D perhaps matching TRBD1 (6 bases). V was shortened by 5 bases and J by 2 bases, with 22 bases between the two germline ends. This CDR3 region has 17 residues. Per germline, CDR1 SEHNR and CDR2 FQNEAQ (reference sequence). CDR3: CASSAQLPGHPTYEQYF. CDR3 in DNA: TGTGCCAGCAGCGCACAACTTCCGGGACACCCTACCTACGAGCAGTACTTC.

The gene calls are TRBV5-1 and TRBJ2-3; 8 nucleotides align to TRBD2. Germline CDR1 is SGHRS and CDR2 is YFSETQ. V lost 4 bases, J lost 5 bases, and 12 bases stayed unmatched. The CDR3 has 16 amino acids. CDR3: CASSPWRTGGGDTQYF. The CDR3 DNA is TGCGCCAGCAGCCCCTGGCGAACGGGAGGGGGAGATACGCAGTATTTT.

The V and J genes are TRBV10-3 and TRBJ1-1; no reliable D call. V was clipped by 2 bases and J by 11 bases, with 9 bases between them. The germline V gene encodes CDR1 ENHRY and CDR2 SYGVKD. The CDR3 spans 11 residues. The CDR3 coding sequence is TGTGCCATCAGTGAGGGTTTTATCGCTTTCTTT. It translates to CAISEGFIAFF.

The gene calls are TRBV27 and TRBJ2-7; the D is unclear. V lost 0 bases, J lost 1 base, and 10 bases lay in between. Germline-derived CDR1 and CDR2 are MNHEY and SMNVEV (reference sequence). The CDR3 consists of 15 residues. Here the CDR3 reads CASSLSGLISYEQYF. The DNA of the CDR3 is TGTGCCAGCAGTTTATCCGGGCTAATATCCTACGAGCAGTACTTC.

The count of this clone is one. The chain links TRBV30 to TRBJ2-7; D gene ambiguous. The germline V gene encodes CDR1 GTSNPN and CDR2 SVGIG (reference sequence). V lost 1 base, J lost 7 bases, and 11 bases lay in between. The CDR3 spans 12 residues. The CDR3 DNA is TGTGCCTGGAGTGGGGCCTTGGGTGAGCAGTACTTC. Translation gives CAWSGALGEQYF.

This clone was detected once. J is TRBJ2-3 and V is TRBV28, with 7 bases that match TRBD2. CDR3 length: 15 amino acids. Germline V gives CDR1 MDHEN, CDR2 SYDVKM. Losses at the gene ends were 7 bases for V and 4 bases for J; bases not matched to a gene: 11. In DNA, the CDR3 is TGTGCCAGCACTAGCGGAGAAGGTTTGGCAGATACGCAGTATTTT. Translation gives CASTSGEGLADTQYF.

This sequence joins TRBV4-2 and TRBJ2-7; a possible D gene is TRBD1 (5 bases). The CDR3 has 15 residues. Germline loops: CDR1 LGHNA, CDR2 YNFKEQ. Trimming shortened V by 0 bases and J by 3 bases, and 12 bases separated the two germline ends. The CDR3 sequence: CASSQERTPHYEQYF. The CDR3 nucleotides read TGTGCCAGCAGCCAAGAACGGACACCCCACTACGAGCAGTACTTC.

V gene TRBV7-3 combines with J gene TRBJ2-1; possibly TRBD2 for D (5 bases). Trimming shortened V by 5 bases and J by 4 bases, and 12 bases separated the two germline ends. CDR3 size: 14 residues. The V gene's germline CDR1 is SGHTA and CDR2 FQGTGA. The CDR3 sequence: CASSLLSGYNEQFF. CDR3 DNA sequence: TGTGCCAGCAGCCTTCTATCGGGATACAATGAGCAGTTCTTC.

The chain recombines TRBV7-3 with TRBJ2-1; no clear D. The CDR3 has 13 residues. The V end was cut by 1 base, the J end by 10 bases, with 11 bases between. From germline, CDR1 is SGHTA and CDR2 FQGTGA. The CDR3 reads CASSLIGAGEQFF. CDR3 nucleotide sequence: TGTGCCAGCAGCTTAATTGGTGCCGGAGAGCAGTTCTTC.

The chain employs TRBV6-1 and TRBJ2-2; 12 positions match TRBD2. Germline values: CDR1 MNHNS, CDR2 SASEGT. J lost 3 bases, V lost 8 bases, and 4 bases had no gene match. There are 15 residues in the CDR3. The CDR3: CASSGLAGYTGELFF. In DNA, the CDR3 is TGTGCCAGCTCCGGACTAGCGGGGTACACCGGGGAGCTGTTTTTT.

The rearrangement links TRBV19 to TRBJ2-7; 9 bases map to TRBD2. The germline V gene has CDR1 LNHDA and CDR2 SQIVND (reference sequence). The J segment lost 4 bases and the V segment lost 5 bases, leaving 9 bases of the junction unmatched. The CDR3 is made up of 15 amino acids. The CDR3, as DNA: TGTGCCAGTAGTCCATCGACTAGCGGCCGATACGAGCAGTACTTC. It yields the protein CASSPSTSGRYEQYF.

V and J are TRBV15 and TRBJ2-1; TRBD2 matches at 10 bases. CDR3 length: 17 amino acids. V lost 0 bases and J lost 6; bases outside the gene matches: 8. From germline, CDR1 is LNHNV and CDR2 YYDKDF (reference sequence). The CDR3 nucleotides read TGTGCCACCAGCAGAGATCGGGGACTAGCGACCTCCAATGAGCAGTTCTTC. Translated, it gives CATSRDRGLATSNEQFF.

V and J are TRBV28 and TRBJ2-3; weak D call: TRBD2 (5 bases). The CDR3 contains 15 residues. Trimming took off 5 bases at V and 2 bases at J, with 14 bases between the two ends. CDR1 and CDR2 from the germline V gene are MDHEN and SYDVKM. CDR3 sequence reads: CASSLGGLVTDTQYF. CDR3 DNA sequence: TGTGCCAGCAGTCTAGGAGGCTTGGTCACAGATACGCAGTATTTT.

The rearrangement joins TRBV5-1 to TRBJ1-2; TRBD1 might be the D (5 bases). V lost 0 bases and J 8 bases, leaving 17 bases between the germline ends. Germline values: CDR1 SGHRS, CDR2 YFSETQ. This CDR3 contains 15 residues. CDR3 in DNA: TGCGCCAGCAGCTTGGATGGGGCAGGCCTGTTGGGCTACACCTTC. It yields the protein CASSLDGAGLLGYTF. The whole variable domain, filled in from reference TRBV5-1 and TRBJ1-2, reads KAGVTQTPRYLIKTRGQQVTLSCSPISGHRSVSWYQQTPGQGLQFLFEYFSETQRNKGNFPGRFSGRQFSNSRSEMNVSTLELGDSALYLCASSLDGAGLLGYTFGSGTRLTVV.

The gene calls are TRBV11-2 and TRBJ1-1, with TRBD1 matching over 9 bases. The CDR3 length is 15 residues. V gave up 5 bases and J gave up 11 bases; unmatched junction bases: 15. Germline CDR1 and CDR2: SGHAT and FQNNGV. CDR3: CASSTTLQGALMAFF. CDR3 bases: TGTGCCAGCAGCACGACTTTACAGGGGGCGCTGATGGCTTTCTTT.

The chain combines TRBV15 with TRBJ2-7; TRBD2 matches at 13 bases. From germline, CDR1 is LNHNV and CDR2 YYDKDF (reference sequence). The CDR3 extends over 23 amino acids. J gave up 3 bases and V 0 bases, and 23 bases lay outside the gene matches. Here the CDR3 reads CATSRDPHDEGTQLAGGGYEQYF. CDR3 nucleotides: TGTGCCACCAGCAGAGACCCCCATGATGAGGGGACGCAACTAGCGGGAGGGGGCTACGAGCAGTACTTC.

The chain employs TRBV12-5 and TRBJ2-1; D remains ambiguous. The CDR3 sequence is 13 residues long. V lost 3 bases to trimming and J lost 4 bases, with 7 bases between them. Germline values: CDR1 LGHNT, CDR2 FRNRAP. The CDR3 loop reads CASGFGVYNEQFF. The CDR3 DNA is TGTGCTAGTGGTTTCGGTGTTTACAATGAGCAGTTCTTC.

The chain combines TRBV5-1 with TRBJ2-6; no clear D. Trimming left V 1 base short and J 0 bases short, with 5 bases between. The CDR3 covers 15 residues. CDR1 and CDR2 (germline): SGHRS, YFSETQ. The CDR3 here is CASSLFPSGANVLTF. The CDR3 nucleotides are TGCGCCAGCAGCTTGTTTCCCTCTGGGGCCAACGTCCTGACTTTC.

V and J are TRBV7-2 and TRBJ2-7, with a tentative D call TRBD1 (6 bases). The CDR3 runs 14 residues. CDR1 and CDR2 (germline): SGHTA, FQGNSA. The V gene lost 5 bases and the J gene lost 3 bases, with 14 bases spanning the gap. The CDR3 sequence is CASSDRYGNYEQYF. In DNA, the CDR3 is TGTGCCAGCAGCGACAGGTACGGGAACTACGAGCAGTACTTC. Supplemented by reference TRBV7-2 and TRBJ2-7, the full variable domain reads GAGVSQSPSNKVTEKGKDVELRCDPISGHTALYWYRQSLGQGLEFLIYFQGNSAPDKSGLPSDRFSAERTGGSVSTLTIQRTQQEDSAVYLCASSDRYGNYEQYFGPGTRLTVT.

The table lists this clone with a count of one. CDR3 loop: CASSYGGSPNQPQHF. In nucleotides, the CDR3 is TGTGCCAGCAGTTACGGCGGATCCCCGAATCAGCCCCAGCATTTT. V usage is TRBV6-6 and J usage is TRBJ1-5; no firm D call. V was trimmed by 2 bases and J by 4 bases, leaving 12 bases between them. This CDR3 spans 15 amino acids. CDR1 and CDR2 (germline): MNHNY, SVGAGI (reference sequence).

Here the CDR3 DNA reads TGTGCCAGCAGCTCCCCTATGGGACAGTCCTTGAAGATGATCGAGCAGTACTTC. This sequence encodes CASSSPMGQSLKMIEQYF. J is TRBJ2-7 and V is TRBV7-9, with 7 bases fitting TRBD1. Unmatched junction bases numbered 21, after V lost 4 bases and J lost 6 bases. CDR1 and CDR2 (germline): SEHNR, FQNEAQ (reference sequence). The CDR3 is made up of 18 amino acids.